The 6 T cell receptor beta chains given below trace back to one sample, sequenced in a study of blood T cell repertoires in COVID-19. Sequencing was performed with immunoSEQ multiplex PCR; in TCRdb, only in-frame clones are kept and a portion is missing. This table holds some 340,000 clones, approximately 81% found once. The sample taken for sequencing was peripheral blood. The receptors derive from a woman younger than 30 with acute or convalescent COVID-19.

This sequence joins TRBV6-5 and TRBJ2-2; 9 bases are a match to TRBD2. This CDR3 is built from 12 residues. Germline CDR1 and CDR2: MNHEY and SVGAGI. V gave up 8 bases and J gave up 6 bases; unmatched junction bases: 1. The CDR3 loop reads CASAGGAGELFF. In DNA, the CDR3 is TGTGCCAGCGCGGGGGGGGCCGGGGAGCTGTTTTTT.

This clone is a singleton in its sample. The rearrangement joins TRBV10-1 to TRBJ2-7; 7 nucleotides align to TRBD1. The CDR3 is 19 amino acids. Germline V gene sequence: CDR1 WNHNN, CDR2 SYGVQD (reference sequence). The junction had 21 bases not matched to a gene; V was cut back by 4 bases and J by 3 bases. The chain's CDR3 is CASSGYRGRYLLISYEQYF. The CDR3 nucleotides read TGCGCCAGCAGTGGGTACAGGGGACGGTACCTCCTGATTAGCTACGAGCAGTACTTC.

This clone came up a few times. The CDR3: CASSNRAMGNQPQHF. The CDR3 nucleotides read TGTGCCAGCAGCAACAGGGCGATGGGCAATCAGCCCCAGCATTTT. The rearrangement links TRBV7-2 to TRBJ1-5, with D perhaps TRBD1 (6 bases). V gave up 5 bases and J gave up 2 bases, with 13 bases separating them. The CDR3 has 15 residues. Per germline, CDR1 SGHTA and CDR2 FQGNSA. Supplemented by reference TRBV7-2 and TRBJ1-5, the full variable domain reads GAGVSQSPSNKVTEKGKDVELRCDPISGHTALYWYRQSLGQGLEFLIYFQGNSAPDKSGLPSDRFSAERTGGSVSTLTIQRTQQEDSAVYLCASSNRAMGNQPQHFGDGTRLSIL.

The chain links TRBV6-1 to TRBJ2-1; 7 bases are a match to TRBD1. In germline, CDR1 is MNHNS, CDR2 SASEGT. V trimming: 10 bases; J trimming: 10 bases; junction bases outside the gene matches: 7. The CDR3 consists of 11 residues. The CDR3 nucleotides read TGTGCCACCCACAAACAGGGGGAGCAGTTCTTC. Translating gives CATHKQGEQFF.

The genes are TRBV5-1 and TRBJ2-1, with TRBD2 matching 7 bases. Germline V CDR1 and CDR2: SGHRS, YFSETQ. The length of the CDR3 is 17 residues. Trimming removed 0 bases from V and 7 bases from J; junction bases left unmatched: 13. DNA of the CDR3: TGCGCCAGCAGCTTGGCCGAACTAGCGAAAGGTAGGAATGAGCAGTTCTTC. This codes for CASSLAELAKGRNEQFF.

The rearrangement joins TRBV11-2 to TRBJ1-1; D call uncertain. The CDR3 consists of 12 residues. Looked up from germline, CDR1 is SGHAT and CDR2 is FQNNGV. The V and J ends lost 1 base and 3 bases respectively, with 3 bases between them. CDR3 nucleotides: TGTGCCAGCAGCTTAGTATACACTGAAGCTTTCTTT. Protein: CASSLVYTEAFF.